This is a list of T cell receptor beta chains from one sample in a study of blood T cell repertoires in COVID-19. Assay: immunoSEQ multiplex PCR; the TCRdb copy retains only in-frame clones and omits some. The sample consists of some 80,000 clones, 87% of them appearing once. The specimen sequenced was peripheral blood. These receptors were collected from a woman in her forties or fifties with active or convalescent COVID-19. Both conserved end residues are part of each CDR3. Each record gives: clone size, J gene, D gene, V gene, CDR3 DNA, CDR3 protein. A D gene is named only where the DNA matches it firmly. Clone size is not always given. Where it is, it says once, few, many or a class for expanded clones.

. TRBJ2-2 . TRBV7-9 TGTGCCAGCAGCCAGGCTCCCATTGGCGGGGAGCTGTTTTTT CASSQAPIGGELFF
. TRBJ2-3 . TRBV29-1 TGCAGCGTTGGTTACACAGATACGCAGTATTTT CSVGYTDTQYF
. TRBJ2-5 . TRBV5-4 TGTGCCAGCAGCTTGGTGGGGGGGGCAGGAGAGACCCAGTACTTC CASSLVGGAGETQYF
. TRBJ1-2 TRBD1 TRBV15 TGTGCCACCAGCGGAAGGACAGGGCAGGGCTACACCTTC CATSGRTGQGYTF
. TRBJ2-7 . TRBV6-2/TRBV6-3 TGTGCCAGCAGTTCCCTAGACTACGAGCAGTACTTC CASSSLDYEQYF
. TRBJ2-5 TRBD1 TRBV5-5 TGTGCCAGCAGCTGGACGGACAGGGCAGAGACCCAGTACTTC CASSWTDRAETQYF
. TRBJ1-4 . TRBV7-9 TGTGCCAGCAGCAGGATACAGGGAGCAACTAATGAAAAACTGTTTTTT CASSRIQGATNEKLFF
. TRBJ2-7 . TRBV19 TGTGCCAGTAGTATAGAGCCAGAAGCCTACGAGCAGTACTTC CASSIEPEAYEQYF
few TRBJ2-2 TRBD2 TRBV7-2 TGTGCCAGCAGCTTACGACTAGCGGGGGCAGGGGAGCTGTTTTTT CASSLRLAGAGELFF
. TRBJ2-4 TRBD1 TRBV6-8 TGTGCCAGCAGTTTTCATCGGCAGGGGGCTTCAAACATTCAGTACTTC CASSFHRQGASNIQYF
. TRBJ2-7 . TRBV18 TGTGCCAGCTCATCGGGATCGCAGTTCTACGAGCAGTACTTC CASSSGSQFYEQYF
. TRBJ2-3 . TRBV12-3/TRBV12-4 TGTGCCAGCAGGCTACTAGCTGGTACGCAGTATTTT CASRLLAGTQYF
. TRBJ2-1 TRBD2 TRBV7-2 TGTGCCAGCAGTCGGGCGGGGGGGTTCGATGAGCAGTTCTTC CASSRAGGFDEQFF
. TRBJ2-3 TRBD2 TRBV19 TGTGCCAGTAGTAAGGCGGGGGGGGCCTATCACGAAGATACGCAGTATTTT CASSKAGGAYHEDTQYF
. TRBJ2-7 TRBD1 TRBV27 TGTGCCAGCCGGGGAATGGGACAGGGGGCTTCCGAGCAGTACTTC CASRGMGQGASEQYF
once TRBJ2-1 TRBD1 TRBV30 TGTGCCACAAAAGGACAGGGGGGGAATGAGCAGTTCTTC CATKGQGGNEQFF
. TRBJ2-5 . TRBV5-6 TGTGCCAGCAGCTTGGTTCCCAGGGTCCAGGAGACCCAGTACTTC CASSLVPRVQETQYF
. TRBJ1-2 . TRBV10-2 TGCGCCAGCAGTGACCAGGGGAACTATGGCTACACCTTC CASSDQGNYGYTF
. TRBJ2-3 . TRBV6-2/TRBV6-3 TGTGCCAGCAGTTACTCCACCAGAAGACTTAGCACAGATACGCAGTATTTT CASSYSTRRLSTDTQYF
. TRBJ1-1 TRBD1 TRBV5-6 TGTGCCAGCAGCGGATGGACAGGGCCGGCTTTCTTT CASSGWTGPAFF
once TRBJ2-5 . TRBV21-1 TGTGCCAGCAGCAAATCAAACAGGGAGGAGACCCAGTACTTC CASSKSNREETQYF
. TRBJ2-2 TRBD1 TRBV7-2 TGTGCCAGCAGTAAAGGACAGGGGGCATCGGGGGAGCTGTTTTTT CASSKGQGASGELFF
. TRBJ2-5 TRBD2 TRBV5-4 TGTGCCAGCAGCTTGGCGGGACTAGGCAAAGAGACCCAGTACTTC CASSLAGLGKETQYF
. TRBJ2-1 TRBD1 TRBV9 TGTGCCAGCAGTGATCCCGGGACAGGGTTTTTTCATGAGCAGTTCTTC CASSDPGTGFFHEQFF
. TRBJ1-1 TRBD1 TRBV7-6 TGTGCCAGCAGCTTGTCGGGGGACAGCAACACTGAAGCTTTCTTT CASSLSGDSNTEAFF
. TRBJ2-1 . TRBV5-1 TGCGCCAGCAGCTTGGGCTGGTCTAATCACCTGATGTCCTCCTACAATGAGCAGTTCTTC CASSLGWSNHLMSSYNEQFF
. TRBJ2-7 . TRBV12-3/TRBV12-4 TGTGCCAGCAGAAAAGCGGCGGGGCGCGAGCAGTACTTC CASRKAAGREQYF
once TRBJ1-4 . TRBV28 TGTGCCACCCTGCTGGGCGCTAATGAAAAACTGTTTTTT CATLLGANEKLFF
. TRBJ2-1 . TRBV7-3 TGTGCCAGCAGCTTAAGAGGTAGGGGAGGCGATAACAATGAGCAGTTCTTC CASSLRGRGGDNNEQFF
once TRBJ2-7 TRBD1 TRBV6-2/TRBV6-3 TGTGCCAGCAGTTACAACCCCGACAGGGGGCTTACCGATTCCTACGAGCAGTACTTC CASSYNPDRGLTDSYEQYF
. TRBJ2-2 . TRBV5-4 TGTGCCAGCAGCTTGGCTACAGCTATTACCGGGGAGCTGTTTTTT CASSLATAITGELFF
. TRBJ2-1 . TRBV14 TGTGCCAGCAGCCAATCAGCGGTGTACAATGAGCAGTTCTTC CASSQSAVYNEQFF
. TRBJ2-5 . TRBV19 TGTGCCAGTAGCCAGCCCGGGATATCTAAAGAGACCCAGTACTTC CASSQPGISKETQYF
. TRBJ2-7 TRBD1 TRBV7-9 TGTGCCAGCAGCGCTACGACAGGGGAGGCCTACGAGCAGTACTTC CASSATTGEAYEQYF
. TRBJ2-1 . TRBV9 TGTGCCAGCAGCGGGACGGACAAGTCCGTCCTCTTC CASSGTDKSVLF
. TRBJ2-1 . TRBV6-1 TGTGCCAGCAGTGCCTCACTAGCCGCTTCCTACAATGAGCAGTTCTTC CASSASLAASYNEQFF
. TRBJ1-5 . TRBV19 TGTGCCAGTAGTATCTGGGGCAGGGCCGGCAATCAGCCCCAGCATTTT CASSIWGRAGNQPQHF
few TRBJ2-3 TRBD1 TRBV6-6 TGTGCCAGCAGGTGGGACAGGGGCACAGATACGCAGTATTTT CASRWDRGTDTQYF
. TRBJ1-4 . TRBV6-5 TGTGCCAGCAGTTTGGAACAGGGTAGATTGGAAAAACTGTTTTTT CASSLEQGRLEKLFF
. TRBJ1-1 . TRBV12-3/TRBV12-4 TGTGCCAGCAGCTCCCCGGTGGAGAGCGCTTTCTTT CASSSPVESAFF
. TRBJ1-4 TRBD1 TRBV30 TGTGCCTGGATGAGGGGGCAGGGTGAAAAACTGTTTTTT CAWMRGQGEKLFF
. TRBJ2-2 . TRBV6-6 TGTGCCAGCAGTCCTCCGGGAGCCAACACCGGGGAGCTGTTTTTT CASSPPGANTGELFF
. TRBJ1-2 TRBD1 TRBV9 TGTGCCAGCAGCGTAGTTCAGGGGGCGGATGGCTACACCTTC CASSVVQGADGYTF
. TRBJ1-6 . TRBV6-5 TGTGCCAGCAGTCCCCTGGAGGGGAGCAATTCACCCCTCCACTTT CASSPLEGSNSPLHF
. TRBJ1-3 . TRBV9 TGTGCCAGCAGCGTAGATGGAGGTACGGGAAACACCATATATTTT CASSVDGGTGNTIYF
. TRBJ2-7 TRBD1 TRBV7-9 TGTGCCAGCAGCTTTTCCAGACAGGGGGGCAAGCAGTACTTC CASSFSRQGGKQYF
few TRBJ1-5 TRBD1 TRBV7-2 TGTGCCAGCAGCTTTGACAGGGCTCAGCCCCAGCATTTT CASSFDRAQPQHF
. TRBJ1-1 . TRBV4-3 TGCGCCAGCAGCCAAGATTATCCAGGATGGAACACTGAAGCTTTCTTT CASSQDYPGWNTEAFF
. TRBJ2-5 . TRBV27 TGTGCCAGCAGTTCCTACAGAAGGGAGACCCAGTACTTC CASSSYRRETQYF
. TRBJ1-1 . TRBV30 TGTGCCTGGAGTGTACTCGACAGGAAGAACACTGAAGCTTTCTTT CAWSVLDRKNTEAFF
. TRBJ2-7 TRBD2 TRBV9 TGTGCCAGCAGCGTAGAAGGTAGCGGGGCCTCCTACGAGCAGTACTTC CASSVEGSGASYEQYF
. TRBJ1-4 . TRBV30 TGTGTCTGGAGAACGGGTGAAAAACTGTTTTTT CVWRTGEKLFF
. TRBJ2-1 TRBD1 TRBV9 TGTGCCAGCAGCACGCGAGACAGGGGGCGATCTGGGGGGCCATTGGGGGTGAATGAGCAGTTCTTC CASSTRDRGRSGGPLGVNEQFF
. TRBJ1-5 . TRBV9 TGTGCCAGCACCCCGACGCGGCCGGATAGCAATCAGCCCCAGCATTTT CASTPTRPDSNQPQHF
. TRBJ1-2 TRBD1 TRBV5-1 TGCGCCAGCAGCCCAGGGACAGGGGCGTATGGCTACACCTTC CASSPGTGAYGYTF